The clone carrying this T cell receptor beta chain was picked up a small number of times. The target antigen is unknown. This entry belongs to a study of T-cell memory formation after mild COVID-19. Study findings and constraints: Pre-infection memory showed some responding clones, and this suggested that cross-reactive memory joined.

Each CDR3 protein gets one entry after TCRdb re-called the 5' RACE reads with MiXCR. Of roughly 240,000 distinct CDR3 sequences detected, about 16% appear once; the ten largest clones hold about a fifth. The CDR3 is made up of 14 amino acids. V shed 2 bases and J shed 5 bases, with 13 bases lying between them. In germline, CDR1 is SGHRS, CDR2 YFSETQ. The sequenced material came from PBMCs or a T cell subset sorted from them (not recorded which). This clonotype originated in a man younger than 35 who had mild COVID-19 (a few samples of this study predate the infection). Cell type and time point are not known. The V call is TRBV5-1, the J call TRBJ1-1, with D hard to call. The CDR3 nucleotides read TGCGCCAGCAGCTTCCACACGGGTAGAACTGAAGCTTTCTTT. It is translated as CASSFHTGRTEAFF.